One sample yielded the 6 T cell receptor beta chains listed below, sequenced in a study of neurological immune-mediated disorders. Time point specified: longitudinal time-point 2. One entry per CDR3 protein results from TCRdb running MiXCR on the 5' RACE reads. The table includes approximately 89,000 distinct CDR3 sequences, around 14% detected once. The sequenced sample consisted of PBMCs. All receptors come from a female donor with HTLV-1-associated myelopathy (HAM/TSP).

V is TRBV28 and J is TRBJ2-7, with D maybe TRBD2 (7 bases). Germline-derived CDR1 and CDR2 are MDHEN and SYDVKM. This CDR3 is built from 14 residues. Trimming removed 10 bases at V and 1 base at J, with 17 bases between. In DNA form, the CDR3 reads TGTGCCACAGGGGTAGCGGGCGGGTCCTACGAGCAGTACTTC. It codes for CATGVAGGSYEQYF.

Remarks on this clonotype: This could be a read error, since a much larger clone is one nucleotide away. The rearrangement uses TRBV20-1 and TRBJ1-5; no reliable D call. Trimming removed 6 bases at V and 3 bases at J, with 12 bases between. CDR3 length: 13 amino acids. Per the germline V gene, CDR1 is DFQATT and CDR2 is SNEGSKA (reference sequence). CDR3 DNA sequence: TGCAGTGCCACCAAAGATTACAATCAGCCCCAGCATTTT. It encodes CSATKDYNQPQHF.

The V call is TRBV5-1, the J call TRBJ2-2, with D perhaps assigned TRBD1 or TRBD2 (5 bases each). Trimming removed 4 bases at V and 5 bases at J, with 15 bases between. From germline, CDR1 is SGHRS and CDR2 YFSETQ. The length of the CDR3 is 15 residues. DNA for the CDR3: TGCGCCAGCAGCCCCTTGCAAGGGGAGACCGGGGAGCTGTTTTTT. This sequence encodes CASSPLQGETGELFF.

The chain links TRBV5-4 to TRBJ2-5; possibly TRBD2 for D (5 bases). Germline V lookup: CDR1 SGHNT, CDR2 YYREEE (reference sequence). The CDR3 consists of 13 residues. With 4 bases removed from V and 6 bases from J, the gap between germline ends came to 13 bases. The chain's CDR3 is CASSLDWGKTQYF. The CDR3 DNA is TGTGCCAGCAGCCTGGACTGGGGAAAGACCCAGTACTTC.

This clonotype was observed at least ten times. The chain carries TRBV4-1 and TRBJ2-1; D assignment may be TRBD1 or TRBD2 (6 bases each). CDR3 size: 19 residues. Germline loops: CDR1 MGHRA, CDR2 YSYEKL. V dropped 0 bases and J dropped 7 bases, with 25 bases sitting between them. The CDR3 is CASSQDVRYVGGSRNEQFF. CDR3 nucleotides: TGCGCCAGCAGCCAAGATGTGCGTTATGTGGGGGGCAGCCGGAATGAGCAGTTCTTC.

This clonotype showed up many times. The chain recombines TRBV25-1 with TRBJ2-3, with 10 positions matching TRBD1. The V segment lost 6 bases and the J segment 3 bases; nucleotides outside the gene matches: 0. There are 13 residues in the CDR3. Germline V CDR1 and CDR2: MGHDK, SYGVNS. CDR3: CASRDRGTDTQYF. The CDR3 DNA reads TGTGCCAGCAGGGACAGGGGGACAGATACGCAGTATTTT. The whole variable domain, filled in from reference TRBV25-1 and TRBJ2-3, reads EADIYQTPRYLVIGTGKKITLECSQTMGHDKMYWYQQDPGMELHLIHYSYGVNSTEKGDLSSESTVSRIRTEHFPLTLESARPSHTSQYLCASRDRGTDTQYFGPGTRLTVL.